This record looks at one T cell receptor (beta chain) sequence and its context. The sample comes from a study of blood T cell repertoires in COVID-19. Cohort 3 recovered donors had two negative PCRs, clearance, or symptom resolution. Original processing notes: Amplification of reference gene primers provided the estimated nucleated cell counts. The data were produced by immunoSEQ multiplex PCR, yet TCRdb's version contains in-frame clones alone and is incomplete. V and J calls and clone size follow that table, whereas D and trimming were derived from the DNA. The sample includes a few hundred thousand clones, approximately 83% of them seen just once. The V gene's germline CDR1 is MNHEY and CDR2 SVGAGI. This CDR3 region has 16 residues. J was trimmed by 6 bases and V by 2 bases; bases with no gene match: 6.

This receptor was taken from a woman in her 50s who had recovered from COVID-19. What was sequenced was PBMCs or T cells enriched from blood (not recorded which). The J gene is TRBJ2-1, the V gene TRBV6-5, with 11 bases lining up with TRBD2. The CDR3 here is CASSYTAGLAVNEQFF. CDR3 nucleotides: TGTGCCAGCAGTTACACGGCGGGACTAGCGGTCAATGAGCAGTTCTTC.